This T cell receptor beta chain was retrieved from a study of CD8 T cells in ankylosing spondylitis. This clonotype was counted at least ten times. J was trimmed by 0 bases and V by 5 bases; bases with no gene match: 2. Germline CDR1 and CDR2: MNHEY and SVGAGI. The CDR3 has 14 residues. TCRdb re-called the 5' RACE reads through MiXCR, storing one row per CDR3 protein. The sample holds tens of thousands of distinct CDR3 sequences, approximately 5.3% seen once. V and J are TRBV6-5 and TRBJ2-3; 7 bases map to TRBD2. The specimen sequenced was blood, either unsorted or a sorted T cell fraction (not recorded which). The sequence was obtained from a male donor with ankylosing spondylitis or in good health (not recorded which). The CDR3 sequence is CASSRTSSTDTQYF. The CDR3 DNA sequence: TGTGCCAGCAGTCGGACTAGTAGCACAGATACGCAGTATTTT.